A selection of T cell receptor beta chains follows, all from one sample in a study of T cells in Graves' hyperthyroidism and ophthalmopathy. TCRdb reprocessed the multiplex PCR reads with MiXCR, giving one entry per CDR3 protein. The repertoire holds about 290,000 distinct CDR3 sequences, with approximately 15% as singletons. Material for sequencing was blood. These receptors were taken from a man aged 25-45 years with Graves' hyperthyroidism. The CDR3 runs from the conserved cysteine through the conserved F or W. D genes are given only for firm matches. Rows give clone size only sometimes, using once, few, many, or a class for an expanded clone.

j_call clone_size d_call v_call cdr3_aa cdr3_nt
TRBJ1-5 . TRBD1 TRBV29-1 CSAGTGLRDQPQHF TGCAGCGCCGGGACAGGGCTTAGGGATCAGCCCCAGCATTTT
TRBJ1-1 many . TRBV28 CASSYPLRFTTSYTEAFF TGTGCCAGCAGTTACCCACTGCGGTTTACCACCAGTTACACTGAAGCTTTCTTT
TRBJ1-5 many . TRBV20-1 CSAASIQLNQPQHF TGCAGTGCCGCATCAATACAGCTCAATCAGCCCCAGCATTTT
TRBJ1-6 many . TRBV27 CASSDSLPGHNSPLHF TGTGCCAGCAGTGACAGCTTACCCGGGCACAATTCACCCCTCCACTTT
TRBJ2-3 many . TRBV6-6 CASSYSISRQITDTQYF TGTGCCAGCAGTTACTCGATTTCTCGGCAGATCACAGATACGCAGTATTTT
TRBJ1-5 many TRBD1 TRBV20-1 CSAREGTGNQPQHF TGCAGTGCTAGAGAGGGGACAGGGAATCAGCCCCAGCATTTT
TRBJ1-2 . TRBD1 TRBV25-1 CASSAWTGDWDGYTF TGTGCCAGCAGTGCCTGGACAGGGGATTGGGATGGCTACACCTTC
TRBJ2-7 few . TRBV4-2 CASSLGGVYEQYF TGTGCCAGCAGCCTAGGGGGGGTCTACGAGCAGTACTTC
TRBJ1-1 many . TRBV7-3 CASSLTSANTEAFF TGTGCCAGCAGCTTAACGTCTGCGAACACTGAAGCTTTCTTT
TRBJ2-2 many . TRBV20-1 CSARDLKATTNTGELFF TGCAGTGCTAGAGATCTGAAGGCTACCACAAACACCGGGGAGCTGTTTTTT
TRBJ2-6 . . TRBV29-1 CSVERGDKANVLTF TGCAGCGTTGAAAGAGGGGATAAGGCCAACGTCCTGACTTTC
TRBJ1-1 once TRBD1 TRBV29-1 CSVGGGQGPMEALF TGCAGCGTTGGGGGTGGACAGGGGCCGATGGAAGCTCTCTTT
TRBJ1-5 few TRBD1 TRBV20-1 CSARVGQGYQPQHF TGCAGTGCTAGAGTGGGACAGGGGTATCAGCCCCAGCATTTT
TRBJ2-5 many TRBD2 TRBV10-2 CASSDVLLAGKQETQYF TGCGCCAGCAGTGATGTACTCCTAGCGGGAAAACAAGAGACCCAGTACTTC
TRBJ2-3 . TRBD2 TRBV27 CASRSLAGLGTDTQYF TGTGCCAGCAGGAGCCTAGCGGGTCTGGGCACAGATACGCAGTATTTT
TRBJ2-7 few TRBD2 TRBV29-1 CSVGAGGPSGEQYF TGCAGCGTTGGGGCGGGAGGGCCCTCAGGGGAGCAGTACTTC
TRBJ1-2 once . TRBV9 CASTSGGTSGNGYTF TGTGCCAGTACCTCAGGAGGGACTAGTGGAAATGGCTACACCTTC
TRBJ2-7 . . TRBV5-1 CASSSLFGDEQYF TGCGCCAGCAGCTCCCTCTTTGGAGACGAGCAGTACTTC
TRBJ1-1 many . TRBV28 CASRDRDKVQAFF TGTGCCAGCAGAGACCGGGACAAGGTTCAAGCTTTCTTT
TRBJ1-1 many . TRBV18 CASSPPGQLNTEAFF TGTGCCAGCTCACCTCCGGGGCAACTGAACACTGAAGCTTTCTTT
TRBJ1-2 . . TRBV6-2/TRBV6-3 CASSYTEREGYTF TGTGCCAGTAGTTACACCGAGAGGGAGGGCTACACCTTC
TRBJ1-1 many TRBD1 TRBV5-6 CASSSLQGRSTEAFF TGTGCCAGCAGCTCCCTACAGGGGCGGAGCACTGAAGCTTTCTTT
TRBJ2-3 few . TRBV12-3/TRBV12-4 CASTEGSPTQYF TGTGCCAGCACCGAGGGGTCCCCTACGCAGTATTTT
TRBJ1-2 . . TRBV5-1 CASSFGRDYGYTF TGCGCCAGCAGCTTTGGGAGAGACTATGGCTACACCTTC
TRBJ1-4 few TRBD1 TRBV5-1 CASMEGATTNEKLFF TGCGCCAGCATGGAGGGGGCAACAACTAATGAAAAACTGTTTTTT
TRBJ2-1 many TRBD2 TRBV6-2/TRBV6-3 CASIAGTSGQGDYNEQFF TGTGCCAGCATTGCCGGGACTAGCGGACAAGGGGACTACAATGAGCAGTTCTTC
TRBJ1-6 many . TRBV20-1 CSARPSRAGNSPLHF TGCAGTGCTAGGCCCAGCCGGGCGGGAAATTCACCCCTCCACTTT